This entry describes one T cell receptor (beta chain). Its target is not known. The sample has other DNA sequences that encode this CDR3 too. The sample belongs to a study of shared clonotypes between healthy human individuals. Study information: Per-donor plates numbered three CD4 naive, three CD4 memory, two CD8 naive and one CD8 memory. General study results and limits: Memory subsets had estimated richness that was generally smaller than that of naive subsets.

Germline assignment: CDR1 MDHEN and CDR2 SYDVKM. V was cut by 6 bases and J by 3 bases, with 12 bases left in between. This CDR3 spans 13 amino acids. Deep-level running was used for the assay. Study processing details: ImmunoSEQ output lacked quality scores and full-length reads, limiting matched filtering. Data came from immunoSEQ multiplex PCR; TCRdb stores just in-frame clones and leaves some out. The V and J calls and clone size come from that table; D and trimming were worked out from the DNA. The sample holds about 980,000 clones, approximately 80% seen once. The sequence derives from a man aged 18 to 35 in good health. What was sequenced was memory CD4+ T cells sorted from blood. Subset: CD45RA-negative fraction. The chain recombines TRBV28 with TRBJ2-7; D perhaps matches TRBD1 (5 bases). CDR3 DNA: TGTGCCAGCAGAGGTACAGGTCTCTACGAGCAGTACTTC. It encodes CASRGTGLYEQYF. Complete variable domain (other parts from reference TRBV28 and TRBJ2-7): DVKVTQSSRYLVKRTGEKVFLECVQDMDHENMFWYRQDPGLGLRLIYFSYDVKMKEKGDIPEGYSVSREKKERFSLILESASTNQTSMYLCASRGTGLYEQYFGPGTRLTVT.